This T cell receptor (beta chain) was found in a study of CD8 T cells in ankylosing spondylitis. Study-level findings and limits: There was a TCR beta motif, made of eight highly homologous variants, that appeared characteristic of ankylosing spondylitis blood.

The TCR beta libraries were generated through quantitative 5'-RACE incorporating molecular barcodes. TCRdb reanalysed the 5' RACE reads using MiXCR and keeps one entry per CDR3 protein. The table has about 160,000 distinct CDR3 sequences, 44% seen once. This clonotype was counted once. Its antigen is not known. Because it lacks the conserved phenylalanine or tryptophan at the end, this CDR3 is likely a read error. The TCR was taken from a male donor with ankylosing spondylitis. Input material: synovial fluid, either unsorted or a sorted T cell fraction (not recorded which).

The CDR3 reads CASSQDPGTVYNEQFS. The CDR3 DNA reads as TGTGCCAGCAGCCAAGATCCAGGGACCGTTTACAATGAGCAGTTCTCC. The chain has TRBV14 and TRBJ2-1; D possibly uses TRBD1 or TRBD2 (5 bases each). Trimming pared 0 bases from V and 4 bases from J, leaving 13 bases between. Germline-derived CDR1 and CDR2 are SGHDN and FVKESK. CDR3 size: 16 residues.